This T cell receptor (beta chain) was retrieved from a study of regulatory T cells in long-lasting Graves disease. Study-level findings and limits: Persistent Graves' disease cases displayed lower TCR diversity than newly diagnosed ones.

V lost 3 bases and J lost 4, with 10 bases in between. Germline V gives CDR1 SGHAT, CDR2 FQNNGV. The CDR3 contains 14 residues. Sequencing libraries for TCR beta were prepared with iRepertoire HTBI primers and Arm-PCR of CDR3 regions. TCRdb redid the calling of the multiplex PCR reads with MiXCR, one entry per CDR3 protein. Of 250,000 to 400,000 distinct CDR3 sequences in the sample, 15% to 20% were seen once. This clonotype showed up many times. The antigen remains unidentified. The time point: newly diagnosed GD, antithyroid drugs for less than 3 months. PBMC-derived RNA was used for the TCR library. Sample: peripheral blood mononuclear cells (PBMCs), taken at new diagnosis, from a patient treated with antithyroid drugs. The TCR originated in a female donor with Graves disease. The chain links TRBV11-2 to TRBJ2-1, with D tentatively TRBD2 (5 bases). The CDR3 spells CASSFEGKYNEQFF. For the CDR3, the DNA is TGTGCCAGCAGCTTCGAGGGAAAGTACAATGAGCAGTTCTTC.